This T cell receptor beta chain was recovered during a study of blood T cell repertoires in COVID-19. Study-wide background: PBMCs, B-cell-depleted T cells, or T cells provided the cDNA or gDNA that made up the material.

TCRdb's copy holds only in-frame clones and misses some; the assay was immunoSEQ multiplex PCR. The repertoire has under 300,000 clones, 85% of them found once; the top ten carry 10% to 15%. V lost 2 bases and J lost 1; bases outside the gene matches: 4. This CDR3 has 16 amino acids. Germline CDR1 reads SGHDN; CDR2 reads FVKESK. Sequenced: peripheral blood. V usage is TRBV14 and J usage is TRBJ2-2; 7 bases line up with TRBD2. The TCR was taken from a human donor in a cohort sampled during active COVID-19. DNA for the CDR3: TGTGCCAGCAGCCAACCTAGCGGCATGAACACCGGGGAGCTGTTTTTT. Translated: CASSQPSGMNTGELFF. The whole variable domain, filled in from reference TRBV14 and TRBJ2-2, reads EAGVTQFPSHSVIEKGQTVTLRCDPISGHDNLYWYRRVMGKEIKFLLHFVKESKQDESGMPNNRFLAERTGGTYSTLKVQPAELEDSGVYFCASSQPSGMNTGELFFGEGSRLTVL.